These 14 T cell receptor beta chains came from one sample sequenced in a study of T cells after yellow fever vaccination. In TCRdb, the 5' RACE reads were re-called with MiXCR into one record per CDR3 protein. The sample contains 620,000 or so distinct CDR3 sequences, 9% to 15% of which appear only once. The sample here was PBMCs, taken on the day of the yellow fever booster vaccination. The receptors shown here come from a man aged 25-45 years who received the YFV17D yellow fever vaccine.

The chain combines TRBV27 with TRBJ2-7; no firm D call. Trimming left V 3 bases short and J 2 bases short, with 11 bases between. The CDR3 has 14 amino acids. Germline V CDR1 and CDR2: MNHEY, SMNVEV (reference sequence). The CDR3 nucleotides are TGTGCCAGCAGTTTCCGGGCGACGACCTACGAGCAGTACTTC. It codes for CASSFRATTYEQYF.

The chain employs TRBV15 and TRBJ2-2, with TRBD2 matching over 7 bases. The CDR3 is 14 amino acids. Losses at the gene ends were 4 bases for V and 6 bases for J; bases not matched to a gene: 5. Germline V lookup: CDR1 LNHNV, CDR2 YYDKDF (reference sequence). CDR3: CATSTLAVPGELFF. The CDR3 DNA sequence: TGTGCCACCAGCACTCTAGCGGTGCCCGGGGAGCTGTTTTTT.

The V and J genes are TRBV14 and TRBJ2-5; the match to TRBD1 covers 7 bases. In germline, CDR1 is SGHDN, CDR2 FVKESK. Trimming removed 5 bases from V and 1 base from J; junction bases left unmatched: 7. The CDR3 covers 15 residues. The CDR3 loop is CASSRDRLAQETQYF. The CDR3 coding sequence is TGTGCCAGCAGCAGGGACAGACTGGCCCAAGAGACCCAGTACTTC.

This chain connects TRBV20-1 to TRBJ2-3; no firm D call. Germline values: CDR1 DFQATT, CDR2 SNEGSKA (reference sequence). CDR3 length equals 14 residues. V shed 6 bases and J shed 1 base, with 14 bases lying between them. This chain's CDR3 is CSAIRVGRTDTQYF. In DNA form, the CDR3 reads TGCAGTGCGATACGGGTAGGCCGCACAGATACGCAGTATTTT.

CDR3 DNA sequence: TGCGCCAGCAGCTTGGATCGGTCCCCGGGAAAAGCTTTCTTT. It encodes CASSLDRSPGKAFF. The chain joins TRBV5-1 to TRBJ1-1; D uncertain. Trimming pared 0 bases from V and 9 bases from J, leaving 15 bases between. Germline V CDR1 and CDR2: SGHRS, YFSETQ. The CDR3 extends over 14 amino acids.

This clonotype was seen more than once but under ten times. This rearrangement joins TRBV7-9 to TRBJ2-3, with 13 bases identical to TRBD2. J lost 0 bases, V lost 3 bases, and 3 bases had no gene match. Germline V gene lookup returns CDR1 SEHNR and CDR2 FQNEAQ (reference sequence). This CDR3 comprises 17 residues. The CDR3 DNA sequence: TGTGCCAGCAGCTTCGGGACTAGCGGGATAAGCACAGATACGCAGTATTTT. Protein sequence: CASSFGTSGISTDTQYF.

Only a few counts were recorded for this clonotype. This CDR3 is CASSHEGLREGEQYF. The CDR3 DNA is TGTGCCAGCAGCCATGAGGGGCTGCGGGAGGGTGAGCAGTACTTC. The chain is built from TRBV7-8 and TRBJ2-7, with 9 bases aligning to TRBD2. The germline CDR1 and CDR2 sequences are SGHVS and FQNEAQ. V dropped 5 bases and J dropped 7; count of bases not matched to a gene: 12. The CDR3 is made up of 15 amino acids.

This clonotype appeared many times. V usage is TRBV7-2 and J usage is TRBJ2-3; D gene uncertain. The CDR3 sequence is 13 residues long. V lost 1 base and J lost 4, with 6 bases in between. Germline-derived CDR1 and CDR2 are SGHTA and FQGNSA. The CDR3 loop is CASSLVRSDTQYF. For the CDR3, the DNA is TGTGCCAGCAGCTTAGTTAGGTCAGATACGCAGTATTTT.

The rearrangement links TRBV5-1 to TRBJ2-1; D remains ambiguous. V was shortened by 4 bases and J by 0 bases, with 11 bases between the two germline ends. There are 15 residues in the CDR3. Germline loops: CDR1 SGHRS, CDR2 YFSETQ. As DNA, the CDR3 is TGCGCCAGCAGCCCGGAGTGGTCCTCCTACAATGAGCAGTTCTTC. Its translation is CASSPEWSSYNEQFF.

This clonotype came up a few times. The V gene is TRBV20-1, the J gene TRBJ2-1, with TRBD2 identical over 12 bases. The germline V gene has CDR1 DFQATT and CDR2 SNEGSKA (reference sequence). This CDR3 has 19 residues. V shed 0 bases and J 6 bases; nucleotides not matched to a gene: 15. The DNA for the CDR3 is TGCAGTGCTAGAGATCCCCTAGCGGGAGGGCGTGGGCGTGTCAATGAGCAGTTCTTC. Protein product: CSARDPLAGGRGRVNEQFF.

This clonotype came up many times. The chain couples TRBV5-1 to TRBJ2-5; TRBD2 matches 11 bases. Germline V gives CDR1 SGHRS, CDR2 YFSETQ. The CDR3 runs to 13 residues. The junction had 0 bases not matched to a gene; V was cut back by 5 bases and J by 3 bases. The CDR3 spells CASRLAGEETQYF. In DNA form, the CDR3 reads TGCGCCAGCAGACTAGCGGGAGAAGAGACCCAGTACTTC.

The gene calls are TRBV10-3 and TRBJ2-5; 10 bases are a match to TRBD1. Germline lookup yields CDR1 ENHRY and CDR2 SYGVKD. The CDR3 is 15 amino acids. V gave up 4 bases and J gave up 3 bases; unmatched junction bases: 5. CDR3 residues: CAISGPGTGEETQYF. The CDR3 DNA is TGTGCCATCAGTGGCCCCGGGACAGGGGAAGAGACCCAGTACTTC.

The chain is built from TRBV28 and TRBJ1-3, with TRBD1 identical over 8 bases. Germline CDR1 reads MDHEN; CDR2 reads SYDVKM. The junction had 3 bases not matched to a gene; V was cut back by 5 bases and J by 0 bases. This CDR3 is 15 amino acids long. The chain's CDR3 is CASSETGGSGNTIYF. Here the CDR3 DNA reads TGTGCCAGCAGTGAAACAGGGGGCTCTGGAAACACCATATATTTT.

This clonotype showed up just a few times. This chain links TRBV2 with TRBJ2-1; D gene ambiguous. CDR3 size: 13 residues. V lost 8 bases and J 7 bases, leaving 15 bases between the germline ends. Germline lookup yields CDR1 SNHLY and CDR2 FYNNEI. The chain's CDR3 is CASLWSLQNEQFF. In nucleotides, the CDR3 is TGTGCCAGCCTTTGGAGTCTACAGAATGAGCAGTTCTTC.